The sequence of this T cell receptor (beta chain) was determined in a study of blood T cell repertoires in COVID-19. Study-level background: From T cells, B-cell-depleted T cells, or PBMCs came the material, which was cDNA or gDNA.

Trimming pared 9 bases from V and 9 bases from J, leaving 21 bases between. The CDR3 loop spans 14 amino acids. In the authors' methods: Using reference gene primer amplification, nucleated cell counts were estimated. Only in-frame clones appear in the TCRdb table, and some are missing; sequencing was by immunoSEQ multiplex PCR. That table supplies the V and J calls and clone size; D and trimming were determined from the DNA. The sample includes hundreds of thousands of clones, around 84% of them seen just once. The chain employs TRBV23-1 and TRBJ1-5; D perhaps matches TRBD1 (5 bases). TRBV23-1 is annotated as an ORF whose role is uncertain. The sequence was obtained from a human donor in a cohort sampled during active COVID-19. The source material was peripheral blood. In nucleotides, the CDR3 is TGCGCCAGTCGCGGGACCCCAAGATCGCGGCCCCAGCATTTT. Its protein product is CASRGTPRSRPQHF.